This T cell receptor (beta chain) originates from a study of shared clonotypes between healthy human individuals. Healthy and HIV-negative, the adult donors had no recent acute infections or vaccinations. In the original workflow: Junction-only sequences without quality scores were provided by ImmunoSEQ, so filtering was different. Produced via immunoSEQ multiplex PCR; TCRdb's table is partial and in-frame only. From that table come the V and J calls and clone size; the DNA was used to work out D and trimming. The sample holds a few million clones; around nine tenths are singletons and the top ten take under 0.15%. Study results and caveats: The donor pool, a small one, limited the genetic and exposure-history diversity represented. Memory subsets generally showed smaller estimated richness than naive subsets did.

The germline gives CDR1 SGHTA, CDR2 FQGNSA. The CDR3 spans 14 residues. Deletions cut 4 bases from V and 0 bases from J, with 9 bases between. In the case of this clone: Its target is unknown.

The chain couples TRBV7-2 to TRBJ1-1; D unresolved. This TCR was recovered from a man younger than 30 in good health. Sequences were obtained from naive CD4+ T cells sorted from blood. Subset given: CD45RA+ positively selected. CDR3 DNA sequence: TGTGCCAGCAGCTATCCGAGACTGAACACTGAAGCTTTCTTT. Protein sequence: CASSYPRLNTEAFF.